This T cell receptor (beta chain) was identified during a study of T cells after yellow fever vaccination. Many counts were recorded for this clonotype. Findings of the study overall: Post-booster repertoires again held most primary-vaccination clones (roughly 96% CD4, 88% CD8). Contamination by abundant bulk-population clonotypes could be present in FACS-sorted repertoires.

Trimming removed 5 bases at V and 2 bases at J, with 7 bases between. Germline V gene sequence: CDR1 SGHAT, CDR2 FQNNGV. The CDR3 runs to 12 residues. Universal primer sites and UMIs were introduced during 5'RACE template-switching synthesis of TCR cDNA. From the 5' RACE reads, TCRdb called clonotypes with MiXCR, one entry per CDR3 protein. The data hold roughly 100,000 distinct CDR3 sequences, with more than 7.5% observed a single time. This receptor was taken from a man aged 18 to 29 who received the YFV17D yellow fever vaccine. The sample consisted of CD8+ T cells not binding an NS4B(214-222) dextramer, sorted from PBMCs, taken roughly 14 days after the first yellow fever vaccination. This rearrangement joins TRBV11-2 to TRBJ2-7; D remains ambiguous. The CDR3 DNA reads as TGTGCCAGCAGCCGCTGGACCTACGAGCAGTACTTC. Protein sequence: CASSRWTYEQYF.